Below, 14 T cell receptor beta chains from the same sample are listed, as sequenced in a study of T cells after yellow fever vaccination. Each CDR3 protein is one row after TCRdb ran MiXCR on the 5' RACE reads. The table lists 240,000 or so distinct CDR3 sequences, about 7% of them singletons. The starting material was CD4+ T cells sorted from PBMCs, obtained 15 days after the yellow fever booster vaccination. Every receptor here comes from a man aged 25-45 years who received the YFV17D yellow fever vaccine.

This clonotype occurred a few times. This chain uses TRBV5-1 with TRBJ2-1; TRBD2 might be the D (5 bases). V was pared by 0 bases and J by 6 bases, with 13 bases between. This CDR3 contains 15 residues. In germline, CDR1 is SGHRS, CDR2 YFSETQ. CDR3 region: CASSLAAGLSNEQFF. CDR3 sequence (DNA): TGCGCCAGCAGCTTGGCCGCGGGCCTATCCAATGAGCAGTTCTTC.

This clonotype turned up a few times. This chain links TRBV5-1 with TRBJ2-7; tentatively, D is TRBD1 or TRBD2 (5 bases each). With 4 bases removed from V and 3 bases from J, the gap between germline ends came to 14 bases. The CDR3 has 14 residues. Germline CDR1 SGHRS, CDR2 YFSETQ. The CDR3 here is CASSEARGNYEQYF. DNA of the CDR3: TGCGCCAGCAGCGAGGCCCGGGGCAACTACGAGCAGTACTTC.

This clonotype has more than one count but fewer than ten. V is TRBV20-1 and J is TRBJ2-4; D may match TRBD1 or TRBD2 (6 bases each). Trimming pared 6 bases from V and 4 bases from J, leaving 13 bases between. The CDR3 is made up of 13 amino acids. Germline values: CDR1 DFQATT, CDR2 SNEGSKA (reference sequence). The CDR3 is CSAPEGGKNIQYF. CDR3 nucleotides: TGCAGTGCCCCTGAAGGGGGGAAAAACATTCAGTACTTC.

CDR3 protein: CATSDFNPPTSGKQETQYF. CDR3 coding DNA: TGTGCCACCAGTGATTTTAATCCCCCGACTAGCGGGAAACAAGAGACCCAGTACTTC. The chain carries TRBV24-1 and TRBJ2-5; 11 bases line up with TRBD2. CDR3 length equals 19 residues. Germline V gene sequence: CDR1 KGHDR, CDR2 SFDVKD. J was trimmed by 2 bases and V by 1 base; bases with no gene match: 11.

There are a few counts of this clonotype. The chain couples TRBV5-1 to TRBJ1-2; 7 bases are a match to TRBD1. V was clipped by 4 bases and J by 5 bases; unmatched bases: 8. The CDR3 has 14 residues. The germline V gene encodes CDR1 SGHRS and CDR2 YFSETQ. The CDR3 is CASSEGTAPYGYTF. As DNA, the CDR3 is TGCGCCAGCAGCGAGGGGACAGCTCCTTATGGCTACACCTTC.

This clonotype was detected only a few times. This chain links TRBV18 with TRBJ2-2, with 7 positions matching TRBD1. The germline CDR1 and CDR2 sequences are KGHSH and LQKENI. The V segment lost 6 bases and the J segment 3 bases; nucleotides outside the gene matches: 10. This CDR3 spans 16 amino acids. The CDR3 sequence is CASSDGQGEYTGELFF. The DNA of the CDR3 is TGTGCCAGCTCCGACGGGCAGGGGGAATACACCGGGGAGCTGTTTTTT.

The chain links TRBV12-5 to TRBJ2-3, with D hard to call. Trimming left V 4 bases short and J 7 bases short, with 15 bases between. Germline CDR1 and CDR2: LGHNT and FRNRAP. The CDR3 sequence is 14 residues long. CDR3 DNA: TGTGCTAGTGGTTCCCCGGGTAGCCCCCATACGCAGTATTTT. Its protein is CASGSPGSPHTQYF.

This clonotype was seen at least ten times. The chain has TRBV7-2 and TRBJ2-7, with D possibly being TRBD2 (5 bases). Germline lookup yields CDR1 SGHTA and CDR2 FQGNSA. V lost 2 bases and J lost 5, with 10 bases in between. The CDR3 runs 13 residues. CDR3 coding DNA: TGTGCCAGCAGCTTAAGGCGGGCCAACGAGCAGTACTTC. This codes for CASSLRRANEQYF.

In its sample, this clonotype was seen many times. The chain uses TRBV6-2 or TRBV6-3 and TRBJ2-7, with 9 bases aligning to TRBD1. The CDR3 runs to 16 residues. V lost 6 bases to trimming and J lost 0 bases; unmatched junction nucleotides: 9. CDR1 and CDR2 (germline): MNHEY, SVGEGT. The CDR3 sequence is CASRLTGGRNSYEQYF. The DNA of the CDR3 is TGTGCCAGCAGACTCACAGGGGGCCGCAACTCCTACGAGCAGTACTTC.

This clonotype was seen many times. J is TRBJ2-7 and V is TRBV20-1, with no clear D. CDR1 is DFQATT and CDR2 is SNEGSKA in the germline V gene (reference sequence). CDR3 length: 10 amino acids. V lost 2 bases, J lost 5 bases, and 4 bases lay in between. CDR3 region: CSARRDEQYF. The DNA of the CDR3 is TGCAGTGCTAGACGTGACGAGCAGTACTTC.

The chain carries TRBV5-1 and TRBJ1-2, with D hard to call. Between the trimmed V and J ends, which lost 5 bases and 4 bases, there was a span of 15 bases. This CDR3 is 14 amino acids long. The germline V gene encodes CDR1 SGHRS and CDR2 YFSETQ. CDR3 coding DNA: TGCGCCAGCAGACACCCCTCCGTCGGCTATGGCTACACCTTC. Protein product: CASRHPSVGYGYTF.

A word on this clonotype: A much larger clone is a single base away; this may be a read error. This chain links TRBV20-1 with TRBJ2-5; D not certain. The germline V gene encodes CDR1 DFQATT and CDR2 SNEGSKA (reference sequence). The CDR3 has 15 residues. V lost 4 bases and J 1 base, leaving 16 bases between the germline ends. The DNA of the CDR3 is TGCAGTGCTACCTCCATACAAGCGTCCCAAGAGACCCAGTACTTC. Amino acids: CSATSIQASQETQYF.

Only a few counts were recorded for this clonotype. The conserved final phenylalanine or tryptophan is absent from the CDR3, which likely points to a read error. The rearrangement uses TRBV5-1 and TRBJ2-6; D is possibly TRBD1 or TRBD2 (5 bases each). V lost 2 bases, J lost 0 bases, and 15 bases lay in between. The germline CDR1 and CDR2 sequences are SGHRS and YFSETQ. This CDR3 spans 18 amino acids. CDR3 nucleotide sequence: TGCGCCAGCAGCTTTCGGGGCTCGTTAAGCTCTGGGGCCAACGTCCTGACTCTC. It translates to CASSFRGSLSSGANVLTL.

The CDR3 here is CASSVLAGVNTGELFF. As DNA, the CDR3 is TGTGCCAGCAGCGTTCTAGCGGGGGTTAACACCGGGGAGCTGTTTTTT. The genes are TRBV7-9 and TRBJ2-2, with TRBD2 matching 10 bases. With 5 bases clipped from V and 2 bases from J, the junction kept 5 bases outside the gene matches. This CDR3 region has 16 residues. CDR1 SEHNR and CDR2 FQNEAQ come from the germline V gene (reference sequence).